One and the same sample provided the 17 T cell receptor beta chains below, sequenced in a study of T cell clusters in autoimmune cytopenias (dated by TCRdb to the late 2010s). The reads were generated on an Illumina MiSeq. TRB rearrangements were amplified by multiplex PCR following a touch-down protocol, with the TRB-A and TRB-B primer pools mixed in one tube. Each CDR3 protein sequence appears as one entry after TCRdb reprocessed the reads, and no DNA is included. This specimen's table enumerates around 7,700 distinct CDR3 sequences. 4% to 5% of the sample is held by the ten biggest clonotypes. Each sample's TRB amplification started from around 230 ng of peripheral blood genomic DNA, which corresponds to approximately 36,000 genome equivalents. This same sample was also taken into another study, of T cell repertoires in aging, cancer and after chemotherapy.

The source material was peripheral blood. These receptors were collected from a human donor in good health.

In terms of frequency, this clonotype is medium-sized. The chain is built from TRBV29-1 and TRBJ1-1; TCRdb's D call, TRBD1, is unchecked because there is no DNA. The CDR3 consists of 13 residues. CDR1 SQVTM and CDR2 ANQGSEA come from the germline V gene. The chain's CDR3 is CSEVGQGGPEAFF.

J is TRBJ2-7 and V is TRBV6-5. The V gene's germline CDR1 is MNHEY and CDR2 SVGAGI. The CDR3 has 11 residues. The CDR3 loop reads CASSSVRSEYF.

In terms of frequency, this clonotype is medium-sized. Here the CDR3 reads CASQGLNTEAFF. The chain uses TRBV5-6 and TRBJ1-1. The CDR3 is 12 residues long. The germline V gene has CDR1 SGHDT and CDR2 YYEEEE.

V usage is TRBV30 and J usage is TRBJ2-4; the TCRdb D gene call, TRBD2, has no DNA to confirm it. CDR1 GTSNPN and CDR2 SVGIG come from the germline V gene (reference sequence). The CDR3 totals 18 residues. The CDR3 loop is CAWSVRRGTSRFKNIQYF.

This clonotype counts as medium-sized by frequency. This chain connects TRBV6-5 to TRBJ2-1; the TCRdb call, TRBD2, lacks DNA for checking. Germline V gene lookup returns CDR1 MNHEY and CDR2 SVGAGI. CDR3 length: 15 amino acids. The chain's CDR3 is CASSPGGASYNEQFF.

V and J are TRBV30 and TRBJ1-2. The germline V gene encodes CDR1 GTSNPN and CDR2 SVGIG (reference sequence). The CDR3 sequence is 11 residues long. The CDR3 sequence: CAWSRVYGYTF.

By frequency, this clonotype registers medium-sized. The CDR3 region is CASSLAASGQETQYF. V usage is TRBV5-6 and J usage is TRBJ2-5; checking the TCRdb D call of TRBD2 is not possible without DNA. The CDR3 consists of 15 residues. CDR1 and CDR2 from the germline V gene are SGHDT and YYEEEE.

This clonotype is identified as medium-sized (0.01 to 0.1%) from frequency. The chain recombines TRBV19 with TRBJ2-1; as DNA is missing, the TRBD2 call by TCRdb cannot be tested. The CDR3 contains 14 residues. In germline, CDR1 is LNHDA, CDR2 SQIVND (reference sequence). CDR3 region: CASSHLAGRNEQFF.

This clonotype is medium-sized by frequency. V is TRBV5-4 and J is TRBJ2-4; TCRdb's assignment of TRBD1 cannot be checked, as there is no DNA. The germline V gene encodes CDR1 SGHNT and CDR2 YYREEE (reference sequence). The CDR3 consists of 15 residues. The CDR3 protein is CASSRPDQPKNIQYF.

This clonotype is classed as medium-sized by frequency. The chain joins TRBV6-6 to TRBJ2-5; the D call of TRBD1 rests on TCRdb alone, since no DNA is present to check it. The length of the CDR3 is 12 residues. Germline loops: CDR1 MNHNY, CDR2 SVGAGI (reference sequence). CDR3 sequence: CASGGSGETQYF.

The rearrangement uses TRBV5-6 and TRBJ1-5; TCRdb lists TRBD1, though no DNA is available to test this call. Germline CDR1 and CDR2: SGHDT and YYEEEE. The CDR3 length is 17 residues. The CDR3: CASTQTKGHDFNQPQHF.

This clonotype is deemed medium-sized by its frequency. V gene TRBV6-2 or TRBV6-3 combines with J gene TRBJ2-7; checking the TCRdb D call of TRBD1 is not possible without DNA. The CDR3 consists of 15 residues. Per germline, CDR1 MNHEY and CDR2 SVGEGT. CDR3 sequence: CASRKGGTSSYEQYF.

By frequency, this clonotype registers medium-sized. The chain carries TRBV19 and TRBJ1-5. Per germline, CDR1 LNHDA and CDR2 SQIVND (reference sequence). The CDR3 is made up of 15 amino acids. The CDR3 sequence is CATKTDGLANQPQHF.

This sequence joins TRBV6-5 and TRBJ1-5. Germline V gene sequence: CDR1 MNHEY, CDR2 SVGAGI. This CDR3 spans 13 amino acids. Here the CDR3 reads CASSSGGVQPQHF.

The CDR3 is CASSRTSGYNEQFF. The V and J genes are TRBV12-3 or TRBV12-4 and TRBJ2-1; the TCRdb call, TRBD2, lacks DNA for checking. This CDR3 has 14 residues.

The chain links TRBV5-4 to TRBJ2-4; checking the TCRdb D call of TRBD2 is not possible without DNA. Germline CDR1 reads SGHNT; CDR2 reads YYREEE (reference sequence). The CDR3 covers 17 residues. The CDR3 loop reads CASSSGTSGSWGSIQYF. The variable domain in full, completed from reference TRBV5-4 and TRBJ2-4, reads ETGVTQSPTHLIKTRGQQVTLRCSSQSGHNTVSWYQQALGQGPQFIFQYYREEENGRGNFPPRFSGLQFPNYSSELNVNALELDDSALYLCASSSGTSGSWGSIQYFGAGTRLSVL.

The gene calls are TRBV6-5 and TRBJ2-7; TCRdb returns TRBD2, unconfirmable since there is no DNA. The CDR3 consists of 15 residues. Per the germline V gene, CDR1 is MNHEY and CDR2 is SVGAGI. This CDR3 reads CASSLSGGEPYEQYF.